What follows are 30 T cell receptor beta chains derived from one specimen sequenced in a study of shared clonotypes between healthy human individuals. Sequencing was performed with immunoSEQ multiplex PCR; in TCRdb, only in-frame clones are kept and a portion is missing. The sample includes 2,500,000 or so clones, about 90% seen only once; the top ten take about 0.41%. Material: naive CD4+ T cells from PBMCs. Subset: CD45RA+ positively selected. The receptors were gathered from a man aged 18 to 29 in good health. Some clones in this sample may be carry-over from other donors' samples.

This clone was seen a handful of times. This sequence joins TRBV29-1 and TRBJ1-1, with D perhaps matching TRBD1 (6 bases). CDR3 length equals 15 residues. Trimming pared 4 bases from V and 0 bases from J, leaving 15 bases between. Germline loops: CDR1 SQVTM, CDR2 ANQGSEA. As DNA, the CDR3 is TGCAGCGTTGGGCCATCGGGGGCCGTGAACACTGAAGCTTTCTTT. This sequence encodes CSVGPSGAVNTEAFF.

The V call is TRBV5-1, the J call TRBJ2-5, with D perhaps matching TRBD1 or TRBD2 (5 bases each). The CDR3 is 15 amino acids. V lost 5 bases and J 3 bases, leaving 17 bases between the germline ends. Germline-derived CDR1 and CDR2 are SGHRS and YFSETQ. The CDR3 DNA reads TGCGCCAGCAGGCAAACCGGGACGGCAGAAGAGACCCAGTACTTC. Translation: CASRQTGTAEETQYF.

The gene calls are TRBV7-2 and TRBJ1-1; no definite D call. CDR1 is SGHTA, CDR2 FQGNSA, per germline. Trimming removed 2 bases from V and 3 bases from J, with 10 bases in between. The length of the CDR3 is 14 residues. The CDR3 here is CASSLYGEYTEAFF. The CDR3, as DNA: TGTGCCAGCAGCTTATACGGAGAGTACACTGAAGCTTTCTTT.

As to this clone: This sample also contains other DNA sequences that code for the same CDR3. V and J are TRBV7-3 and TRBJ2-5; D possibly corresponds to TRBD2 (8 bases). Germline loops: CDR1 SGHTA, CDR2 FQGTGA. The CDR3 totals 13 residues. The V gene lost 5 bases and the J gene lost 5 bases, with 12 bases spanning the gap. CDR3 region: CASSPGGGETQYF. In DNA form, the CDR3 reads TGTGCCAGCAGCCCGGGAGGGGGCGAGACCCAGTACTTC.

The V and J genes are TRBV6-1 and TRBJ2-5; D unresolved. The CDR3 has 14 amino acids. Trimming left V 6 bases short and J 5 bases short, with 16 bases between. Germline V gene lookup returns CDR1 MNHNS and CDR2 SASEGT. CDR3 sequence (DNA): TGTGCCAGCAGCCCGATGGTGGGTTTGGAGACCCAGTACTTC. It codes for CASSPMVGLETQYF.

The chain uses TRBV7-8 and TRBJ2-5; TRBD2 matches 14 bases. Looked up from germline, CDR1 is SGHVS and CDR2 is FQNEAQ. The CDR3 loop spans 20 amino acids. V dropped 4 bases and J dropped 1; count of bases not matched to a gene: 14. The CDR3: CASSYRRGLAGGGPQETQYF. DNA of the CDR3: TGTGCCAGCAGCTACCGCCGAGGACTAGCGGGGGGAGGTCCCCAAGAGACCCAGTACTTC.

The chain couples TRBV4-1 to TRBJ2-5; TRBD2 aligns across 10 bases. Gene TRBJ2-7 matches the end of the DNA better, so the J call may be wrong. The CDR3 is made up of 14 amino acids. The V gene's germline CDR1 is MGHRA and CDR2 YSYEKL. CDR3 sequence (DNA): TGCGCCAGCAGCCCCGGACTAGCGGCCTACGAGCAGTACTTC. The encoded protein is CASSPGLAAYEQYF.

This chain links TRBV6-6 with TRBJ2-5, with a possible D match to TRBD2 (6 bases). Trimming took off 6 bases at V and 9 bases at J, with 17 bases between the two ends. There are 13 residues in the CDR3. The germline V gene encodes CDR1 MNHNY and CDR2 SVGAGI (reference sequence). The CDR3: CASRDYRPSPQYF. The CDR3 DNA reads as TGTGCCAGCAGGGACTACAGACCTAGTCCCCAGTACTTC.

The chain combines TRBV28 with TRBJ2-5; TRBD1 might be the D (6 bases). Trimming shortened V by 7 bases and J by 2 bases, and 8 bases separated the two germline ends. The CDR3 length is 12 residues. CDR1 MDHEN and CDR2 SYDVKM come from the germline V gene. The CDR3: CASNQGQETQYF. CDR3 DNA: TGTGCCAGCAATCAGGGGCAAGAGACCCAGTACTTC.

The chain links TRBV4-1 to TRBJ1-1; no clear D. There are 13 residues in the CDR3. Deletions cut 4 bases from V and 2 bases from J, with 8 bases between. The V gene's germline CDR1 is MGHRA and CDR2 YSYEKL. The CDR3 region has the DNA TGCGCCAGCAGCCTAGGAAGAAACACTGAAGCTTTCTTT. Amino acids: CASSLGRNTEAFF.

V gene TRBV2 combines with J gene TRBJ1-5; 7 bases align to TRBD1. Germline CDR1 is SNHLY and CDR2 is FYNNEI. V trimming: 4 bases; J trimming: 3 bases; junction bases outside the gene matches: 9. The CDR3 is 16 residues long. The CDR3 sequence is CASSAQTGTPNQPQHF. The CDR3 DNA sequence: TGTGCCAGCAGTGCCCAGACAGGGACCCCCAATCAGCCCCAGCATTTT.

This clone was picked up one time. This chain uses TRBV4-1 with TRBJ2-2; 9 bases line up with TRBD1. CDR1 is MGHRA and CDR2 is YSYEKL in the germline V gene. With V trimmed by 8 bases and J by 4 bases, 11 bases remained unmatched. This CDR3 comprises 16 residues. The DNA of the CDR3 is TGCGCCAGCCGGAGACCGGGACAGGGTCCCACCGGGGAGCTGTTTTTT. This codes for CASRRPGQGPTGELFF.

The chain joins TRBV5-4 to TRBJ2-1; 12 nucleotides align to TRBD2. The J segment lost 7 bases and the V segment lost 4 bases, leaving 6 bases of the junction unmatched. Germline CDR1 reads SGHNT; CDR2 reads YYREEE (reference sequence). This CDR3 is 15 amino acids long. CDR3 coding DNA: TGTGCCAGCAGCCCGACTAGCGGGAGTGGTAATGAGCAGTTCTTC. Translating it yields CASSPTSGSGNEQFF.

With regard to this clone: The sample carries other DNA sequences with the same CDR3. The rearrangement uses TRBV11-2 and TRBJ2-1, with D perhaps TRBD2 (5 bases). V lost 5 bases to trimming and J lost 2 bases, with 10 bases between them. From germline, CDR1 is SGHAT and CDR2 FQNNGV. The CDR3 runs 14 residues. CDR3 sequence reads: CASSPRGTYNEQFF. For the CDR3, the DNA is TGTGCCAGCAGCCCCCGGGGTACCTACAATGAGCAGTTCTTC.

The chain recombines TRBV7-2 with TRBJ2-2; 10 bases map to TRBD1. V gave up 5 bases and J gave up 5 bases; unmatched junction bases: 11. Germline CDR1 SGHTA, CDR2 FQGNSA. The CDR3 is 17 residues long. The CDR3 bases are TGTGCCAGCAGCCTTACCCGACAGGGGGCACGAACCGGGGAGCTGTTTTTT. This sequence encodes CASSLTRQGARTGELFF.

The chain employs TRBV5-4 and TRBJ1-2; 7 bases match TRBD1. Germline V gene sequence: CDR1 SGHNT, CDR2 YYREEE (reference sequence). The CDR3 runs to 16 residues. J gave up 5 bases and V 0 bases, and 10 bases lay outside the gene matches. CDR3 sequence: CASSLASGGGGYGYTF. CDR3 nucleotides: TGTGCCAGCAGCTTGGCCAGTGGAGGGGGCGGGTATGGCTACACCTTC.

In DNA form, the CDR3 reads TGTGCCAGCAGTCTGAGGGGATGGAACACTGAAGCTTTCTTT. The encoded protein is CASSLRGWNTEAFF. The rearrangement joins TRBV27 to TRBJ1-1, with TRBD1 as a possible D gene (5 bases). V was shortened by 5 bases and J by 1 base, with 11 bases between the two germline ends. The CDR3 is 14 amino acids. Germline V lookup: CDR1 MNHEY, CDR2 SMNVEV (reference sequence).

CDR3 DNA sequence: TGTGCCAGCTCACCCTCGACCGATCAGCCCCAGCATTTT. Translated, it gives CASSPSTDQPQHF. The chain carries TRBV18 and TRBJ1-5; no firm D call. Trimming stripped 3 bases from V and 5 bases from J, with 8 bases between. Germline V gene lookup returns CDR1 KGHSH and CDR2 LQKENI. This CDR3 spans 13 amino acids.

The chain has TRBV5-1 and TRBJ2-7, with D unresolved. Germline V gene sequence: CDR1 SGHRS, CDR2 YFSETQ. The CDR3 spans 16 residues. V lost 4 bases and J 4 bases, leaving 21 bases between the germline ends. This CDR3 reads CASSIRRAERFYEQYF. The DNA of the CDR3 is TGCGCCAGCAGCATCAGGAGAGCAGAACGGTTTTACGAGCAGTACTTC.

The chain employs TRBV30 and TRBJ1-4; D gene unclear. The V end was cut by 6 bases, the J end by 8 bases, with 16 bases between. CDR1 and CDR2 from the germline V gene are GTSNPN and SVGIG (reference sequence). This CDR3 is built from 13 residues. In DNA, the CDR3 is TGTGCCTGCGCACCCCGACTCCCGGAAAAACTGTTTTTT. It is translated as CACAPRLPEKLFF.

The chain uses TRBV6-1 and TRBJ2-5; 10 bases map to TRBD1. V dropped 8 bases and J dropped 7; count of bases not matched to a gene: 10. Germline V lookup: CDR1 MNHNS, CDR2 SASEGT. The CDR3 runs to 14 residues. The CDR3 is CASGPGQGYGTQYF. CDR3 nucleotide sequence: TGTGCCAGCGGACCGGGACAGGGGTATGGGACCCAGTACTTC.

As concerns this clone: The same CDR3 is also encoded by other DNA sequences in this sample. V usage is TRBV28 and J usage is TRBJ1-5; D remains unclear. Germline V gene data show CDR1 as MDHEN and CDR2 as SYDVKM. The CDR3 extends over 14 amino acids. Trimming pared 2 bases from V and 2 bases from J, leaving 7 bases between. The CDR3 DNA reads TGTGCCAGCAGTTTAGCGTTAGGCAATCAGCCCCAGCATTTT. Residues: CASSLALGNQPQHF.

This clone has a single count. The rearrangement joins TRBV5-1 to TRBJ1-2, with no clear D. This CDR3 has 15 residues. Trimming stripped 1 base from V and 4 bases from J, with 14 bases between. The germline V gene has CDR1 SGHRS and CDR2 YFSETQ. The CDR3: CASSLNLDGGYGYTF. In nucleotides, the CDR3 is TGCGCCAGCAGCTTGAATTTGGACGGTGGCTATGGCTACACCTTC. Supplemented by reference TRBV5-1 and TRBJ1-2, the full variable domain reads KAGVTQTPRYLIKTRGQQVTLSCSPISGHRSVSWYQQTPGQGLQFLFEYFSETQRNKGNFPGRFSGRQFSNSRSEMNVSTLELGDSALYLCASSLNLDGGYGYTFGSGTRLTVV.

This clone has a single count. V usage is TRBV5-6 and J usage is TRBJ1-4; maybe TRBD1 (5 bases). Trimming stripped 4 bases from V and 6 bases from J, with 16 bases between. The CDR3 sequence is 15 residues long. Per the germline V gene, CDR1 is SGHDT and CDR2 is YYEEEE. The DNA for the CDR3 is TGTGCCAGCAGCCACCATCTAAGACAGTATGAAAAACTGTTTTTT. Protein: CASSHHLRQYEKLFF.

About this clone itself: Distinct nucleotide sequences in the sample also encode this CDR3. The chain employs TRBV5-1 and TRBJ2-7; no definite D call. Trimming left V 0 bases short and J 0 bases short, with 7 bases between. The germline CDR1 and CDR2 sequences are SGHRS and YFSETQ. CDR3 length equals 14 residues. The DNA of the CDR3 is TGCGCCAGCAGCTTGGACAGTCCCTCCTACGAGCAGTACTTC. Amino acid sequence: CASSLDSPSYEQYF.

V usage is TRBV9 and J usage is TRBJ2-1; 7 positions match TRBD1. V lost 3 bases and J lost 0; bases outside the gene matches: 6. Germline V lookup: CDR1 SGDLS, CDR2 YYNGEE. The CDR3 extends over 16 amino acids. The CDR3 bases are TGTGCCAGCAGCGCCCGACAGGGTCCCTCCTACAATGAGCAGTTCTTC. It yields the protein CASSARQGPSYNEQFF.

The rearrangement uses TRBV5-1 and TRBJ1-1; perhaps TRBD1 as D (5 bases). This CDR3 is 15 amino acids long. Trimming removed 4 bases at V and 1 base at J, with 14 bases between. From germline, CDR1 is SGHRS and CDR2 YFSETQ. CDR3 amino acids: CASSIAGTENTEAFF. The CDR3, as DNA: TGCGCCAGCAGCATCGCCGGGACGGAGAACACTGAAGCTTTCTTT.

This clone has only a few counts. This chain links TRBV4-3 with TRBJ2-7, with 10 bases identical to TRBD2. The germline CDR1 and CDR2 sequences are LGHNA and YSLEER. The J segment lost 2 bases and the V segment lost 3 bases, leaving 1 base of the junction unmatched. The CDR3 is 14 residues long. The CDR3 loop reads CASSQTSGPYEQYF. The CDR3 nucleotides are TGCGCCAGCAGCCAGACTAGCGGGCCCTACGAGCAGTACTTC.

The rearrangement links TRBV10-3 to TRBJ2-7; 10 bases match TRBD2. This CDR3 region has 14 residues. V trimming: 3 bases; J trimming: 7 bases; junction bases outside the gene matches: 6. Germline-derived CDR1 and CDR2 are ENHRY and SYGVKD. CDR3 in amino acids: CAISDFSGRQEQYF. The CDR3 DNA reads TGTGCCATCAGTGATTTTAGCGGGAGGCAGGAGCAGTACTTC.

The CDR3 DNA reads TGTGCCAGCAGTCCAGGGACAGGGGATCGGAACAATCAGCCCCAGCATTTT. This translates into CASSPGTGDRNNQPQHF. The chain employs TRBV28 and TRBJ1-5, with 10 nucleotides matching TRBD1. CDR3 length equals 17 residues. The V gene end was trimmed by 5 bases and the J gene end by 3 bases; junction bases not matched to a gene: 10. Germline CDR1 MDHEN, CDR2 SYDVKM.